This T cell receptor (beta chain) was recorded in a study of cytotoxic CD8 clonotypes in ibrutinib-treated CLL. At the level of the study: The group held over nine relapsed/refractory and roughly 15 treatment-naive patients, with roughly 17 IGHV unmutated.

Regarding the study as a whole: Age-matched healthy donor levels were exceeded by baseline clonality, which tracked circulating CD8+ T-cell counts. Sustained-remission patients were sampled at one set of times and progressing patients at different ones.

Here immunoSEQ multiplex PCR was the method, and the copy in TCRdb shows in-frame clones only, minus some. Of 20,000 to 30,000 clones listed, more than 65% were seen once; the top ten hold under 50%. Comments on this clone: Its antigen remains unidentified.

Germline loops: CDR1 MNHEY, CDR2 SVGAGI. The V and J ends lost 0 bases and 9 bases respectively, with 15 bases between them. CDR3 length: 15 residues. This clonotype originated in a human donor with chronic lymphocytic leukemia. This sample comprised PBMCs, obtained after 12 months of ibrutinib treatment. This chain links TRBV6-5 with TRBJ1-5; D might be TRBD1 (5 bases). In DNA, the CDR3 is TGTGCCAGCAGTTACTCTGGGGGTCCTTCGTGGCCCCAGCATTTT. This encodes CASSYSGGPSWPQHF.